This is a list of T cell receptor beta chains from one sample in a study of blood T cell repertoires in COVID-19. The protocol was immunoSEQ multiplex PCR, while the TCRdb copy is restricted to in-frame clones and leaves out a portion. Of more than 250,000 clones listed, 75% to 90% are singletons. The sample comprised PBMCs or T cells enriched from blood (not recorded which). The receptors here all came from a man aged 30 to 39 who had recovered from COVID-19. The CDR3 runs from the conserved cysteine through the conserved F or W. Each record gives: D gene, V gene, J gene, clone size, CDR3 protein, CDR3 DNA. D genes are given only for firm matches. Rows may omit the clone size; those that give it use once, few, many or a size class.

d_gene: .; v_gene: TRBV3-1/TRBV3-2; j_gene: TRBJ1-6; abundance: .; CDR3aa: CASSQGATYNSPLHF; CDR3nt: TGTGCCAGCAGCCAAGGGGCAACATATAATTCACCCCTCCACTTT
d_gene: TRBD1; v_gene: TRBV30; j_gene: TRBJ1-1; abundance: .; CDR3aa: CAWGQGANVPGAFF; CDR3nt: TGTGCCTGGGGACAGGGGGCGAATGTGCCGGGAGCTTTCTTT
d_gene: TRBD1; v_gene: TRBV9; j_gene: TRBJ1-2; abundance: .; CDR3aa: CASSGDRGNYGYTF; CDR3nt: TGTGCCAGCAGCGGGGACAGGGGGAACTATGGCTACACCTTC
d_gene: TRBD1; v_gene: TRBV2; j_gene: TRBJ1-1; abundance: few; CDR3aa: CASREGRTGYTEAFF; CDR3nt: TGTGCCAGCAGGGAGGGTCGGACAGGGTACACTGAAGCTTTCTTT
d_gene: .; v_gene: TRBV6-5; j_gene: TRBJ1-2; abundance: .; CDR3aa: CASSYSRAGANYGYTF; CDR3nt: TGTGCCAGCAGTTACTCTAGGGCGGGGGCAAACTATGGCTACACCTTC
d_gene: .; v_gene: TRBV24-1; j_gene: TRBJ2-2; abundance: .; CDR3aa: CATSDGHRDTGELFF; CDR3nt: TGTGCCACCAGTGATGGGCACAGGGACACCGGGGAGCTGTTTTTT
d_gene: TRBD1; v_gene: TRBV13; j_gene: TRBJ2-3; abundance: .; CDR3aa: CASSSWIADRFSLTDTQYF; CDR3nt: TGTGCCAGCAGCTCCTGGATTGCGGACAGGTTCTCCCTCACAGATACGCAGTATTTT
d_gene: TRBD2; v_gene: TRBV5-1; j_gene: TRBJ2-5; abundance: .; CDR3aa: CASSLSSGGSQETQYF; CDR3nt: TGCGCCAGCAGCTTGTCTAGCGGGGGGTCCCAAGAGACCCAGTACTTC
d_gene: .; v_gene: TRBV30; j_gene: TRBJ2-1; abundance: few; CDR3aa: CAWTVGSYNEQFF; CDR3nt: TGTGCCTGGACGGTCGGCTCCTACAATGAGCAGTTCTTC
d_gene: TRBD1; v_gene: TRBV2; j_gene: TRBJ1-1; abundance: .; CDR3aa: CASDRGRATEAFF; CDR3nt: TGTGCCAGCGACAGGGGGCGGGCCACTGAAGCTTTCTTT
d_gene: .; v_gene: TRBV11-3; j_gene: TRBJ2-5; abundance: .; CDR3aa: CASSPGSQETQYF; CDR3nt: TGTGCCAGCAGCCCAGGGTCCCAAGAGACCCAGTACTTC
d_gene: TRBD1; v_gene: TRBV30; j_gene: TRBJ1-6; abundance: once; CDR3aa: CAWSPRMGFYGTASYNSPLHF; CDR3nt: TGTGCCTGGAGTCCTAGGATGGGTTTCTACGGGACAGCCTCCTATAATTCACCCCTCCACTTT
d_gene: TRBD2; v_gene: TRBV6-1; j_gene: TRBJ2-3; abundance: .; CDR3aa: CASSETSGGATDTQYF; CDR3nt: TGTGCCAGCAGTGAAACTAGCGGGGGGGCAACAGATACGCAGTATTTT
d_gene: .; v_gene: TRBV5-1; j_gene: TRBJ2-1; abundance: .; CDR3aa: CASSGGLGQTSYNEQFF; CDR3nt: TGCGCCAGCAGCGGGGGATTGGGACAAACCTCCTACAATGAGCAGTTCTTC
d_gene: .; v_gene: TRBV4-1; j_gene: TRBJ2-7; abundance: few; CDR3aa: CASSQLTGSYEQYF; CDR3nt: TGCGCCAGCAGCCAACTGACAGGTTCCTACGAGCAGTACTTC
d_gene: .; v_gene: TRBV19; j_gene: TRBJ1-1; abundance: .; CDR3aa: CASSTDFGRNTEAFF; CDR3nt: TGTGCCAGTAGTACTGACTTTGGGAGGAACACTGAAGCTTTCTTT
d_gene: TRBD2; v_gene: TRBV4-2; j_gene: TRBJ2-5; abundance: .; CDR3aa: CASSQGTSGGNRGETQYF; CDR3nt: TGTGCCAGCAGCCAAGGGACTAGCGGGGGGAATCGGGGAGAGACCCAGTACTTC
d_gene: TRBD1; v_gene: TRBV27; j_gene: TRBJ2-7; abundance: .; CDR3aa: CASTETTGSYEQYF; CDR3nt: TGTGCCAGCACTGAGACGACAGGGTCCTACGAGCAGTACTTC
d_gene: TRBD1; v_gene: TRBV5-8; j_gene: TRBJ1-2; abundance: .; CDR3aa: CASSLIWGQETYGYTF; CDR3nt: TGTGCCAGCAGCTTGATTTGGGGACAGGAGACGTATGGCTACACCTTC
d_gene: TRBD1; v_gene: TRBV5-1; j_gene: TRBJ1-1; abundance: .; CDR3aa: CASSAPRGVKNTEAFF; CDR3nt: TGCGCCAGCAGCGCCCCCAGGGGGGTGAAGAACACTGAAGCTTTCTTT
d_gene: TRBD1; v_gene: TRBV29-1; j_gene: TRBJ2-3; abundance: .; CDR3aa: CSVNRDRDSGTDTQYF; CDR3nt: TGCAGCGTCAACCGGGACAGGGATTCGGGCACAGATACGCAGTATTTT
d_gene: TRBD1; v_gene: TRBV5-1; j_gene: TRBJ2-7; abundance: .; CDR3aa: CASSSSGTGLYEQYF; CDR3nt: TGCGCCAGCAGCTCCTCCGGGACAGGGCTATACGAGCAGTACTTC
d_gene: TRBD2; v_gene: TRBV6-1; j_gene: TRBJ2-2; abundance: .; CDR3aa: CASSELADTGELFF; CDR3nt: TGTGCCAGCAGTGAACTAGCGGACACCGGGGAGCTGTTTTTT
d_gene: TRBD1; v_gene: TRBV7-8; j_gene: TRBJ1-5; abundance: .; CDR3aa: CASSLGRTTGGYQPQHF; CDR3nt: TGTGCCAGCAGCTTAGGGCGGACGACAGGGGGCTATCAGCCCCAGCATTTT
d_gene: .; v_gene: TRBV4-1; j_gene: TRBJ1-3; abundance: .; CDR3aa: CASSQDRPGSGNTIYF; CDR3nt: TGCGCCAGCAGCCAAGACCGTCCAGGCTCTGGAAACACCATATATTTT
d_gene: .; v_gene: TRBV6-1; j_gene: TRBJ1-2; abundance: .; CDR3aa: CASSEDRALPAYGYTF; CDR3nt: TGTGCCAGCAGTGAAGACAGGGCCCTACCCGCCTATGGCTACACCTTC